This T cell receptor (beta chain) originates from a study of T cell changes during pregnancy in multiple sclerosis (dated by TCRdb to about 2019). Describing the broader study: Changes in the T cell repertoire over the course of pregnancy were examined in this study in women with multiple sclerosis.

Library generation was performed with the immunoSEQ multiplex PCR assay. The table was pulled from immuneACCESS by TCRdb, which kept in-frame rearrangements only. Such tables lose some clones; where checked, under half of the loss comes from unresolved V genes, and the rest has no known cause. The sample records roughly 50,000 clones, 90% to 95% of which are singletons. Approximately 3.5% of the sample is taken by the ten largest. A word on this clone: Its antigen is currently not known. Per-base qualities were not stored, and no clone one base away is much larger.

This clonotype was obtained from a female donor with multiple sclerosis, enrolled in a pregnancy study. The sequencing used CD8+ T cells from peripheral blood mononuclear cells, collected in the third trimester of pregnancy.

The sequenced DNA: TGTGCCAGCAGCCAACCTATAGCCAATGAGCAGTTCTTC. This yields the protein CASSQPIANEQFF. Recombination linked TRBV4-2 to TRBJ2-1, with the D gene uncertain. According to the germline V gene, CDR1 reads LGHNA and CDR2 reads YNFKEQ. V and J lose 2 bases and 6 bases, and a span of 8 bases separates them. From the cysteine up to the phenylalanine, the CDR3 has a length of 13 residues. The only DNA kept is the CDR3, 39 bases in frame from the first base.